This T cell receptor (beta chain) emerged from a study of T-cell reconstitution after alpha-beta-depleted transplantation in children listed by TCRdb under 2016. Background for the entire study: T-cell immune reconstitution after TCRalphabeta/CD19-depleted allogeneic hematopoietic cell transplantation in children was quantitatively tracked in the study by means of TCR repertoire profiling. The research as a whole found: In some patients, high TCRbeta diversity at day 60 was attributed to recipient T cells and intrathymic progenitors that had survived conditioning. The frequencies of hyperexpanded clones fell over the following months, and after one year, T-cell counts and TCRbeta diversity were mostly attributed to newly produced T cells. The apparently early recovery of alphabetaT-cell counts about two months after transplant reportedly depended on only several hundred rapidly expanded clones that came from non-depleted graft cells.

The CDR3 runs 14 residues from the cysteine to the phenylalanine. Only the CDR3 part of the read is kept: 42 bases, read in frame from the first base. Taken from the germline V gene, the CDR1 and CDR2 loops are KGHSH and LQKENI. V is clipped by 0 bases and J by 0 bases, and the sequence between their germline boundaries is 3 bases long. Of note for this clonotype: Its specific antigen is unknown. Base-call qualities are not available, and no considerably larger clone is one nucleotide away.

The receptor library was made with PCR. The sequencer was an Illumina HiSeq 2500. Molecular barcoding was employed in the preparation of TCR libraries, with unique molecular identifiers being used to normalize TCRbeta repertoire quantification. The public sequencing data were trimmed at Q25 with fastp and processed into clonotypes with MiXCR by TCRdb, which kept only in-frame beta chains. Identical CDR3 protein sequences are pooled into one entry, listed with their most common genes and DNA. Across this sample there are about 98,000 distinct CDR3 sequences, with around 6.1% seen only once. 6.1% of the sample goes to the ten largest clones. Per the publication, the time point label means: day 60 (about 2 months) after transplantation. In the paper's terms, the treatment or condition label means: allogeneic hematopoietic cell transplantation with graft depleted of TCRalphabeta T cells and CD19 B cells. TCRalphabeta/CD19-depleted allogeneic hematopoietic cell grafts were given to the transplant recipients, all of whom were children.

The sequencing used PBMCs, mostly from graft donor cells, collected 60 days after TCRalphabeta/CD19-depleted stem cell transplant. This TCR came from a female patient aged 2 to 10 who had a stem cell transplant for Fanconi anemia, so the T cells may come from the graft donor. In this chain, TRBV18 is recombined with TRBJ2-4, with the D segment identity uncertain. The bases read TGTGCCAGCTCACCACCCTTAGCCAAAAACATTCAGTACTTC. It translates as CASSPPLAKNIQYF.